One sample yielded the 26 T cell receptor beta chains listed below, sequenced in a study of blood T cell repertoires in COVID-19. Assay: immunoSEQ multiplex PCR; the TCRdb copy retains only in-frame clones and omits some. The sample has about 250,000 clones; roughly 83% are singletons. Material: peripheral blood. These TCRs come from a woman over 75 with COVID-19, enrolled during active disease.

V is TRBV5-1 and J is TRBJ1-2, with TRBD1 matching over 8 bases. The CDR3 spans 15 residues. V lost 1 base and J lost 1; bases outside the gene matches: 3. Per germline, CDR1 SGHRS and CDR2 YFSETQ. CDR3 sequence reads: CASSLMTGVNYGYTF. The CDR3 DNA reads TGCGCCAGCAGCTTGATGACAGGGGTTAACTATGGCTACACCTTC.

The rearrangement joins TRBV19 to TRBJ2-2; TRBD2 agrees at 12 bases. Germline V gene lookup returns CDR1 LNHDA and CDR2 SQIVND (reference sequence). The CDR3 contains 18 residues. J gave up 2 bases and V 5 bases, and 9 bases lay outside the gene matches. CDR3 sequence (DNA): TGTGCCAGTAGTCCTCGCGGACTAGCGGGGCCAAACACCGGGGAGCTGTTTTTT. Its translation is CASSPRGLAGPNTGELFF.

The chain joins TRBV4-1 to TRBJ1-5; tentative D call: TRBD1 (6 bases). Germline V CDR1 and CDR2: MGHRA, YSYEKL. V lost 1 base and J lost 4, with 14 bases in between. This CDR3 region has 16 residues. This CDR3 is CASSQGRQRGNQPQHF. The CDR3 DNA follows: TGCGCCAGCAGCCAAGGGCGACAAAGGGGGAATCAGCCCCAGCATTTT.

This clone was picked up a small number of times. The chain combines TRBV2 with TRBJ2-1, with D tentatively TRBD2 (5 bases). V shed 7 bases and J shed 7 bases, with 11 bases lying between them. The CDR3 totals 12 residues. Germline CDR1 SNHLY, CDR2 FYNNEI. The CDR3 reads CASNRRANEQFF. In DNA form, the CDR3 reads TGTGCCAGCAATAGGCGGGCAAATGAGCAGTTCTTC.

In its sample, this clone was seen a few times. The chain links TRBV21-1 to TRBJ1-6; no check of the table's D call, TRBD1, against the DNA was made. TRBV21-1 is an annotated pseudogene. The CDR3 is 15 amino acids. The CDR3 region has the DNA TGTGCCAGCAGCGGGTGGGACAGCTATAATTCACCCCTCCACTTT. Amino acid sequence: CASSGWDSYNSPLHF.

The chain uses TRBV5-1 and TRBJ1-1; D perhaps matches TRBD1 (5 bases). Trimming left V 0 bases short and J 2 bases short, with 14 bases between. CDR1 SGHRS and CDR2 YFSETQ come from the germline V gene. The CDR3 has 16 residues. CDR3 residues: CASSLENRRPNTEAFF. In nucleotides, the CDR3 is TGCGCCAGCAGCTTGGAAAACAGGAGACCCAACACTGAAGCTTTCTTT.

The chain couples TRBV11-2 to TRBJ1-2, with 9 bases matching TRBD1. Losses at the gene ends were 2 bases for V and 4 bases for J; bases not matched to a gene: 11. The CDR3 sequence is 17 residues long. CDR1 and CDR2 from the germline V gene are SGHAT and FQNNGV. CDR3 in DNA: TGTGCCAGCAGCTTAACAGGGGGCAAATCGAAAGGCTATGGCTACACCTTC. Its translation: CASSLTGGKSKGYGYTF.

The CDR3 DNA is TGTGCCAGCAGTCCCCGACTAGCGTGGAGCTCCTACAATGAGCAGTTCTTC. It translates to CASSPRLAWSSYNEQFF. The chain uses TRBV6-6 and TRBJ2-1, with TRBD2 identical over 8 bases. This CDR3 has 17 amino acids. Unmatched junction bases numbered 9, after V lost 5 bases and J lost 0 bases. The germline gives CDR1 MNHNY, CDR2 SVGAGI (reference sequence).

This clone was detected only a few times. The rearrangement joins TRBV6-5 to TRBJ1-6; 7 bases line up with TRBD1. The germline V gene has CDR1 MNHEY and CDR2 SVGAGI. With 7 bases clipped from V and 10 bases from J, the junction kept 13 bases outside the gene matches. The CDR3 is 15 amino acids. CDR3 nucleotides: TGTGCCAGCACCAGACTCGACAGGGCTTTGTCACCCCTCCACTTT. The encoded protein is CASTRLDRALSPLHF.

The chain has TRBV18 and TRBJ1-6; tentative D call: TRBD1 (5 bases). This CDR3 is 14 amino acids long. Looked up from germline, CDR1 is KGHSH and CDR2 is LQKENI. V was clipped by 4 bases and J by 10 bases, with 14 bases between them. The CDR3 loop reads CASSLTASESPLHF. CDR3 nucleotide sequence: TGTGCCAGCTCACTGACAGCTTCGGAGTCACCCCTCCACTTT. Together with reference TRBV18 and TRBJ1-6, the CDR3 gives the full variable domain: NAGVMQNPRHLVRRRGQEARLRCSPMKGHSHVYWYRQLPEEGLKFMVYLQKENIIDESGMPKERFSAEFPKEGPSILRIQQVVRGDSAAYFCASSLTASESPLHFGNGTRLTVT.

The chain carries TRBV7-9 and TRBJ1-2, with D uncertain. Germline assignment: CDR1 SEHNR and CDR2 FQNEAQ (reference sequence). The CDR3 totals 13 residues. V gave up 5 bases and J gave up 6 bases, with 13 bases separating them. The CDR3 region is CASSLLEGNGYTF. DNA for the CDR3: TGTGCCAGCAGCCTCCTCGAGGGTAATGGCTACACCTTC. Complete variable domain (other parts from reference TRBV7-9 and TRBJ1-2): DTGVSQNPRHKITKRGQNVTFRCDPISEHNRLYWYRQTLGQGPEFLTYFQNEAQLEKSRLLSDRFSAERPKGSFSTLEIQRTEQGDSAMYLCASSLLEGNGYTFGSGTRLTVV.

This clone appeared a few times. The J gene is TRBJ2-1, the V gene TRBV21-1; the table calls TRBD2, which could not be checked here. TRBV21-1 is shown as a pseudogene. The CDR3 has 20 residues. CDR3 coding DNA: TGTGCCAGCACCGCGACTAGCGGGCCAATTCGTTTGAGCTCCTACAATGAGCAGTTCTTC. Its protein is CASTATSGPIRLSSYNEQFF.

In DNA form, the CDR3 reads TGTGCCAGCAACCTACGGACAGGGCGGTACAATGAGCAGTTCTTC. Translating it yields CASNLRTGRYNEQFF. The chain joins TRBV6-5 to TRBJ2-1; 8 bases are shared with TRBD1. Unmatched junction bases numbered 9, after V lost 7 bases and J lost 4 bases. Per germline, CDR1 MNHEY and CDR2 SVGAGI. This CDR3 has 15 residues.

The chain recombines TRBV7-2 with TRBJ2-1, with TRBD2 matching over 10 bases. CDR1 is SGHTA and CDR2 is FQGNSA in the germline V gene. V dropped 5 bases and J dropped 7; count of bases not matched to a gene: 14. The CDR3 has 17 residues. In DNA form, the CDR3 reads TGTGCCAGCAGCCGCCCCGGGACTAGCGAGCAGAGGAATGAGCAGTTCTTC. Translation gives CASSRPGTSEQRNEQFF. Based on the CDR3 plus reference TRBV7-2 and TRBJ2-1, the full variable domain is GAGVSQSPSNKVTEKGKDVELRCDPISGHTALYWYRQSLGQGLEFLIYFQGNSAPDKSGLPSDRFSAERTGGSVSTLTIQRTQQEDSAVYLCASSRPGTSEQRNEQFFGPGTRLTVL.

V gene TRBV7-8 combines with J gene TRBJ1-5, with D perhaps matching TRBD1 (5 bases). Trimming removed 3 bases from V and 2 bases from J, with 14 bases in between. CDR1 SGHVS and CDR2 FQNEAQ come from the germline V gene. The CDR3 has 16 residues. The CDR3 DNA reads as TGTGCCAGCAGCTTGTTGTCAGGGAACGGCAATCAGCCCCAGCATTTT. This gives the protein CASSLLSGNGNQPQHF.

This chain uses TRBV3-1 (or the pseudogene TRBV3-2) with TRBJ1-1; tentatively, D is TRBD1 (6 bases). The length of the CDR3 is 16 residues. Deletions cut 4 bases from V and 5 bases from J, with 20 bases between. Germline lookup yields CDR1 LGHDT and CDR2 YNNKEL (reference sequence). CDR3 sequence reads: CASSLRGGGPGTEAFF. The CDR3 DNA follows: TGTGCCAGCAGCCTCCGAGGGGGGGGGCCTGGGACTGAAGCTTTCTTT.

The chain recombines TRBV11-3 with TRBJ2-5; 7 bases match TRBD1. Germline CDR1 SGHNT, CDR2 YENEEA. The V gene end was trimmed by 1 base and the J gene end by 4 bases; junction bases not matched to a gene: 15. The CDR3 extends over 18 amino acids. The CDR3 sequence is CASSLGALGQLRVETQYF. In nucleotides, the CDR3 is TGTGCCAGCAGCTTAGGGGCGTTGGGACAGCTGAGAGTAGAGACCCAGTACTTC.

V gene TRBV6-5 combines with J gene TRBJ2-3; 11 positions match TRBD2. V dropped 9 bases and J dropped 3; count of bases not matched to a gene: 8. The CDR3 is 15 residues long. The germline V gene has CDR1 MNHEY and CDR2 SVGAGI. The CDR3 reads CASTSGGAGTDTQYF. In nucleotides, the CDR3 is TGTGCCAGTACTAGCGGGGGAGCGGGTACAGATACGCAGTATTTT.

This chain links TRBV10-3 with TRBJ2-1, with D perhaps TRBD2 (5 bases). Trimming left V 7 bases short and J 0 bases short, with 7 bases between. The CDR3 loop spans 13 amino acids. Germline V CDR1 and CDR2: ENHRY, SYGVKD. The CDR3 sequence: CAITGSSYNEQFF. The DNA for the CDR3 is TGTGCCATCACGGGAAGCTCCTACAATGAGCAGTTCTTC.

This clone was counted between two and nine times. The chain has TRBV5-1 and TRBJ1-2; tentative D call: TRBD1 (6 bases). Germline values: CDR1 SGHRS, CDR2 YFSETQ. This CDR3 region has 15 residues. V was pared by 4 bases and J by 4 bases, with 17 bases between. The CDR3 sequence: CASSMPQGKGYGYTF. Written as DNA, the CDR3 is TGCGCCAGCAGCATGCCCCAGGGGAAAGGCTATGGCTACACCTTC. The entire variable domain, with the rest obtained from reference TRBV5-1 and TRBJ1-2, is as follows: KAGVTQTPRYLIKTRGQQVTLSCSPISGHRSVSWYQQTPGQGLQFLFEYFSETQRNKGNFPGRFSGRQFSNSRSEMNVSTLELGDSALYLCASSMPQGKGYGYTFGSGTRLTVV.

The CDR3 DNA is TGTGCCAGCAGTTCGGGACAGGAGAATTCACCCCTCCACTTT. Translating gives CASSSGQENSPLHF. The chain is built from TRBV28 and TRBJ1-6; 8 nucleotides line up with TRBD1. This CDR3 contains 14 residues. Trimming cost V 4 bases and J 7 bases; bases outside gene matches: 3. Germline V gives CDR1 MDHEN, CDR2 SYDVKM.

In the case of this clone: Other DNA sequences in the same sample also yield this CDR3. The rearrangement joins TRBV28 to TRBJ1-3, with D unclear. CDR3 size: 14 residues. V lost 1 base and J 4 bases, leaving 8 bases between the germline ends. Per germline, CDR1 MDHEN and CDR2 SYDVKM. CDR3 loop: CASSLLAGGNTIYF. Here the CDR3 DNA reads TGTGCCAGCAGTTTATTAGCGGGAGGAAACACCATATATTTT.

V usage is TRBV11-2 and J usage is TRBJ2-5, with 12 positions matching TRBD2. This CDR3 has 17 residues. Trimming at V came to 5 bases and at J to 4 bases, leaving 11 bases not matched to a gene. Germline loops: CDR1 SGHAT, CDR2 FQNNGV. The CDR3 is CASSTGLAGTFGETQYF. The CDR3 DNA follows: TGTGCCAGCAGCACCGGACTAGCGGGAACCTTCGGAGAGACCCAGTACTTC.

V and J are TRBV10-3 and TRBJ1-1; unclear D gene. V was cut by 0 bases and J by 3 bases, with 14 bases left in between. From germline, CDR1 is ENHRY and CDR2 SYGVKD. The CDR3 covers 16 residues. The CDR3 region is CAISESGPSVDTEAFF. CDR3 DNA: TGTGCCATCAGTGAGTCGGGCCCCAGTGTGGACACTGAAGCTTTCTTT.

The chain is built from TRBV6-2 or TRBV6-3 and TRBJ1-1, with 8 bases matching TRBD1. J was trimmed by 5 bases and V by 4 bases; bases with no gene match: 6. Germline V CDR1 and CDR2: MNHEY, SVGEGT. This CDR3 has 14 residues. The CDR3 sequence is CASSSTGVWTEAFF. CDR3 nucleotides: TGTGCCAGCAGTTCGACAGGGGTATGGACTGAAGCTTTCTTT.

This rearrangement joins TRBV28 to TRBJ2-5; 8 nucleotides align to TRBD1. The CDR3 extends over 15 amino acids. Germline assignment: CDR1 MDHEN and CDR2 SYDVKM. The V gene end was trimmed by 4 bases and the J gene end by 3 bases; junction bases not matched to a gene: 7. CDR3 loop: CASSSLGTGKETQYF. The CDR3, as DNA: TGTGCCAGCAGTTCGCTTGGGACAGGAAAAGAGACCCAGTACTTC. The full variable domain, completed using reference TRBV28 and TRBJ2-5, is DVKVTQSSRYLVKRTGEKVFLECVQDMDHENMFWYRQDPGLGLRLIYFSYDVKMKEKGDIPEGYSVSREKKERFSLILESASTNQTSMYLCASSSLGTGKETQYFGPGTRLLVL.